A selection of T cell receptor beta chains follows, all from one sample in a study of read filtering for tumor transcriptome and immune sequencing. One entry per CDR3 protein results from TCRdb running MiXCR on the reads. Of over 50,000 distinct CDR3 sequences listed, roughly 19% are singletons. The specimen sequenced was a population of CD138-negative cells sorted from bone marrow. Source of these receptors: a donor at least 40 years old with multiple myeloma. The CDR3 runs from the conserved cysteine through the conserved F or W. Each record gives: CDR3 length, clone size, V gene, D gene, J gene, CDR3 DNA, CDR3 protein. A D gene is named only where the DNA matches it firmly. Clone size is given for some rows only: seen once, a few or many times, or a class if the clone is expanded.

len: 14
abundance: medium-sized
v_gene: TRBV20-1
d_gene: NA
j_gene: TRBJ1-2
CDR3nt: TGCAGTGCTACTGCTGAGGCAGGGATCTATGGCTACACCTTC
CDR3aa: CSATAEAGIYGYTF

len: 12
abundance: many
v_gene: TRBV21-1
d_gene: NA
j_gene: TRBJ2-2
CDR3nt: TGTGCCAGCAGCCGAACGTCCGGGGAGCTGTTTTTT
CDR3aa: CASSRTSGELFF

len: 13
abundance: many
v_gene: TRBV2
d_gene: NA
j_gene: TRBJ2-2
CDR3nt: TGTGCCAGCAGGGAACAAAACACCGGGGAGCTGTTTTTT
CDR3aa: CASREQNTGELFF

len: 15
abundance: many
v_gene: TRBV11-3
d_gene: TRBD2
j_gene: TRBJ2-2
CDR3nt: TGTGCCAGCAGATATAGCGGGGGGATCACCGGGGAGCTGTTTTTT
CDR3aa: CASRYSGGITGELFF

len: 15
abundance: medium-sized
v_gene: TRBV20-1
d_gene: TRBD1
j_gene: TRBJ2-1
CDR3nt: TGCAGTGCTCGCCGCCGGACAGGGGGTAGGAATGAGCAGTTCTTC
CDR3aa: CSARRRTGGRNEQFF

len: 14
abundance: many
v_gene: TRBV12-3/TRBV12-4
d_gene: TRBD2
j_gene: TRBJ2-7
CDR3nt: TGTGCCAGCAGGAAAGCGGGAGGGCCGGACGAGCAGTACTTC
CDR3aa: CASRKAGGPDEQYF

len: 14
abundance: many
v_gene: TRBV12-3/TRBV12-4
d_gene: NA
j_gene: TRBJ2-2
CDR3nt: TGTGCCAGCAGCCTGACCACTGGCACCGGGGAGCTGTTTTTT
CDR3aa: CASSLTTGTGELFF

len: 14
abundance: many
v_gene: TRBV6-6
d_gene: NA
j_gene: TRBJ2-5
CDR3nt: TGTGCCAGCAGCCTTCAGGGAATCGGAGAGACCCAGTACTTC
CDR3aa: CASSLQGIGETQYF

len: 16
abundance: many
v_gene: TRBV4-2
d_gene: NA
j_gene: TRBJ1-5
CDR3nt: TGTGCCAGCAGCCAAGTAGGGGAGTCTGGCAATCAGCCCCAGCATTTT
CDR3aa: CASSQVGESGNQPQHF

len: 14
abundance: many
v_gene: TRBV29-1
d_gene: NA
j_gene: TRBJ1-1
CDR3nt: TGCAGCGTTGAAGGGAGGGGTATGAACACTGAAGCTTTCTTT
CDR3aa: CSVEGRGMNTEAFF

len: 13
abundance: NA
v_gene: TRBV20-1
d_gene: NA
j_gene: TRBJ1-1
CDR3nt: TGCAGTGCTTTTACATCAGGGAGTGCTGAAGCTTTCTTT
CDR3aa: CSAFTSGSAEAFF

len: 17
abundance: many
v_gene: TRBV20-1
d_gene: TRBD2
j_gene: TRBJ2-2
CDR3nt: TGCAGTGCTAGAGATAGACTGCGGGGGGCGAACACCGGGGAGCTGTTTTTT
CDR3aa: CSARDRLRGANTGELFF

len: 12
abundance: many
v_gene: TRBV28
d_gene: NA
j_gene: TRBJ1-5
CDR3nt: TGTGCCAGCAGGATATCACTGGGGCCCCAGCATTTT
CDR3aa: CASRISLGPQHF

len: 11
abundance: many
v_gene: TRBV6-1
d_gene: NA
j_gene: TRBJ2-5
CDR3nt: TGTGCCAGCCAGGGGGGGGGGACCCAGTACTTC
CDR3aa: CASQGGGTQYF

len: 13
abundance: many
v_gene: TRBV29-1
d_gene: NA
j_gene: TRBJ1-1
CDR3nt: TGCAGCGTTGATGAGGGGAGGAACACTGAAGCTTTCTTT
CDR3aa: CSVDEGRNTEAFF

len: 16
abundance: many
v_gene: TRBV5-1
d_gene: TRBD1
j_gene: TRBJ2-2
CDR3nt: TGCGCCAGCAGCCGTGGACAGGCGAATGCTGCCGGGGAGCTGTTTTTT
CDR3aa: CASSRGQANAAGELFF

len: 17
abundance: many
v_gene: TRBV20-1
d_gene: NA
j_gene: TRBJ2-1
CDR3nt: TGCAGTGCTCGAACTATCGGGCGTTCCCAACCTAACAATGAGCAGTTCTTC
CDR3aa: CSARTIGRSQPNNEQFF

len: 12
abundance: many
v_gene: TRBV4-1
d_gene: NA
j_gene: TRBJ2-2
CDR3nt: TGCGCCAGCAGCCAAGCCTCCAGGGAGCTGTTTTTT
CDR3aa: CASSQASRELFF

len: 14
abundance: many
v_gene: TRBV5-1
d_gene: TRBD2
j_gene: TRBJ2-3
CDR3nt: TGCGCCAGCAGCTTGGAGGGAGGGCCGAATACGCAGTATTTT
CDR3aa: CASSLEGGPNTQYF

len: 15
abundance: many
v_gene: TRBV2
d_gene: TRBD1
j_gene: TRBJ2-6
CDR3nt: TGTGCCAGCAGGGTGACAGGGTCTGGGGCCAACGTCCTGACTTTC
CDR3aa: CASRVTGSGANVLTF

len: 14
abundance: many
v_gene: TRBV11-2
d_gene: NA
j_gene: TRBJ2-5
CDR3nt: TGTGCCAGCACCCAGGGGAGGGGGCGAGAGACCCAGTACTTC
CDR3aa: CASTQGRGRETQYF

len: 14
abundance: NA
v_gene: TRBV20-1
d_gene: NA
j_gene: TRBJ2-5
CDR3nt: TGCAGTGCTAGGCCCGGGAGTGAGGGACGGACCCAGCACTTC
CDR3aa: CSARPGSEGRTQHF

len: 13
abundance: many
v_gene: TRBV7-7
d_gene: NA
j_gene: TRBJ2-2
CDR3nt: TGTGCTAGCAGCTCCGGAGACACCGGGGAGCTGTTTTTT
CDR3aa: CASSSGDTGELFF

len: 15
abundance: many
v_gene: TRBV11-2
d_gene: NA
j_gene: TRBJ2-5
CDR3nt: TGTGCCAGCAGCCCGTATGGGGCGGCTGGGGAGACCCAGTACTTC
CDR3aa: CASSPYGAAGETQYF

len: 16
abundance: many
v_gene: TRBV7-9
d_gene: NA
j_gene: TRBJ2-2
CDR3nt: TGTGCCAGCAGCTTACGCGGACTGCAGAACACCGGGGAGCTGTTTTTT
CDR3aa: CASSLRGLQNTGELFF

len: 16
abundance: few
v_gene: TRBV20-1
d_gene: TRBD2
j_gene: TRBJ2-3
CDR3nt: TGCAGCCCCGGTCGGCTAGCGGGGGCGAGGGGAGATACGCAGTATTTT
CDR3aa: CSPGRLAGARGDTQYF

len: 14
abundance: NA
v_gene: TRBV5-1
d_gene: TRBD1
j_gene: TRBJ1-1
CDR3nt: TGCGCCAGCAGCCTGACAGGGATGAACACTGAAGCTTTCTTT
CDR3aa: CASSLTGMNTEAFF

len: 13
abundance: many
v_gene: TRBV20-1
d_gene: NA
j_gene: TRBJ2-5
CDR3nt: TGCAGTGCTAGAACCGGGACCCCGAGTTCCCAGTACTTC
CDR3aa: CSARTGTPSSQYF

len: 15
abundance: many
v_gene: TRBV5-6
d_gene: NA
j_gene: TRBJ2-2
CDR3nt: TGTGCCAGCAGCTTGGGACCCAAGCGTCACGGGGAGCTGTTTTTT
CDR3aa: CASSLGPKRHGELFF

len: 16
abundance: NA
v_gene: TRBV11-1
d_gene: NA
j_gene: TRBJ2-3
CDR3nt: TGTGCCAGCAGCTCCGGGCTAGCAGACCTCACAGATACGCAGTATTTT
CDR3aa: CASSSGLADLTDTQYF

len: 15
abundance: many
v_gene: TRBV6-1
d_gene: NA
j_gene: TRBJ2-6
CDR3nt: TGTGCCAGCAGTGAATGGGGGTCTGGGGCCAACGTCCTGACTTTC
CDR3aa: CASSEWGSGANVLTF

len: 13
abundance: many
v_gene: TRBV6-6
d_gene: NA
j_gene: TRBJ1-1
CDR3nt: TGTGCCAGCAGTACATCCGAGGAGGATGAAGCTTTCTTT
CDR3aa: CASSTSEEDEAFF

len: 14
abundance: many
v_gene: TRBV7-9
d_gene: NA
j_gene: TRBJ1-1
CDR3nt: TGTGCCAGCAAATCGGGGACATTGGACACTGAAGCTTTCTTT
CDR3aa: CASKSGTLDTEAFF

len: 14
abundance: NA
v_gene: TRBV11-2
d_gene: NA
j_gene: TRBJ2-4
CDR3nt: TGTGCCAGCAGCTTAGATATCAGCCAAAACATTCAGTACTTC
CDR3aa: CASSLDISQNIQYF

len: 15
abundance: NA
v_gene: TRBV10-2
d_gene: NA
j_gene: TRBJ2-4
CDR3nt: TGCGCCAGCAGTGACACGACCCAAGCCAAAAACATTCAGTACTTC
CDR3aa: CASSDTTQAKNIQYF

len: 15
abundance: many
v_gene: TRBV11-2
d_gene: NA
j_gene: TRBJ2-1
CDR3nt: TGTGCCAGCAGCCCTGGTCGAACAATCAACAATGAGCAGTTCTTC
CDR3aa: CASSPGRTINNEQFF

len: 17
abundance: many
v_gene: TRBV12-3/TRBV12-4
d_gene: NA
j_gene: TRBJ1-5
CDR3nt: TGTGCCAGCAGTAAACGCCCGGGCCTAGGGAGCAATCAGCCCCAGCATTTT
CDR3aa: CASSKRPGLGSNQPQHF

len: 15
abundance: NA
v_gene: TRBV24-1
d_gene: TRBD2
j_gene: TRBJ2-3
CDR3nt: TGTGCCACCAGTGATACCCGGGGGGGCCCAGATACGCAGTATTTT
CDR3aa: CATSDTRGGPDTQYF

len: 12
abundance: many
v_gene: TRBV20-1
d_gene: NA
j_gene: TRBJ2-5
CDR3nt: TGCAGTGCTAGAGATCGGTGGTTGGCCCAGTACTTC
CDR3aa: CSARDRWLAQYF

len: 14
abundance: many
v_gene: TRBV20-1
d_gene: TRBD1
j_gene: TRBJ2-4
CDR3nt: TGCAGTGCGTGGGACAGGCTAGCCAAAAACATTCAGTACTTC
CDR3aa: CSAWDRLAKNIQYF

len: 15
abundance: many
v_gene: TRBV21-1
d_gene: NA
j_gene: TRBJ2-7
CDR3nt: TGTGCCAGCAGCAATCTGTACTTAAGCTCCTACGAGCAGTACTTC
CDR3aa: CASSNLYLSSYEQYF

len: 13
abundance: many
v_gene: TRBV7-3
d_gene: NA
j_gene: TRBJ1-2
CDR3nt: TGTGCCAGCAGCCTCCAGGGGCTGGTCGGCTACACCTTC
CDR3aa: CASSLQGLVGYTF

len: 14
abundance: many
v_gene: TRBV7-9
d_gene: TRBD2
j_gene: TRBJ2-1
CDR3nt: TGTGCCAGCAGTTATGGACTAGCGGGAGACCCGCAGTTCTTC
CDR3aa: CASSYGLAGDPQFF

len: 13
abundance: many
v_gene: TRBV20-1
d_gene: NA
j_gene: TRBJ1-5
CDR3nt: TGCAGTGCTCCCAGGGGCGTGGGTCAGCCCCAGCATTTT
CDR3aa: CSAPRGVGQPQHF

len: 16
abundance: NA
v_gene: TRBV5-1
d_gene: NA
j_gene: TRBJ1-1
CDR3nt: TGCGCCAGCAGCTTGACAGTAACAGTCTCGAACACTGAAGCTTTCTTT
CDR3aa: CASSLTVTVSNTEAFF

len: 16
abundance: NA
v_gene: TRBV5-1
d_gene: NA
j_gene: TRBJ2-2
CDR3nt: TGCGCCAGCAACCAACCGACAGGTCCAATGCCCGGGGGGCTGTTTTTT
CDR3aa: CASNQPTGPMPGGLFF

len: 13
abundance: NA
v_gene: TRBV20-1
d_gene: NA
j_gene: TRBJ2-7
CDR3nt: TGCAGTGCTAGAGATGGGGGGTCTGGCGAGCAGTACTTC
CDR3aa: CSARDGGSGEQYF

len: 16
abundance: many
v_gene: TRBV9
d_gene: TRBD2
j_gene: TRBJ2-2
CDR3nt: TGTGCCAGCAGCAAGGGTCTAGCGGGCAGCACCGGGGAGCTGTTTTTT
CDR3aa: CASSKGLAGSTGELFF

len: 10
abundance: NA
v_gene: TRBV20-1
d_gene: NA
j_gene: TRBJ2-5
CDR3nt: TGCAGTGCTAGTCAAGAGACCCAGTACTTC
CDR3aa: CSASQETQYF

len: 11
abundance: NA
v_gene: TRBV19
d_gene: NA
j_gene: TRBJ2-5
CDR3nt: TGTGCCAGTGGGGACTTGGAGACCCAGTACTTC
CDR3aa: CASGDLETQYF

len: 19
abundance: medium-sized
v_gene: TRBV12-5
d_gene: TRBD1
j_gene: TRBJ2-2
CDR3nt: TGTGCTAGTGGTTTGGGCCTAGCCGGGACAGGGGAACCCACCGGGGAGCTGTTTTTT
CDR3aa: CASGLGLAGTGEPTGELFF

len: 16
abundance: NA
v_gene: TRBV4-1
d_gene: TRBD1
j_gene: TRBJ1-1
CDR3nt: TGCGCCAGCAGCCAACCCAGGGACAGGGGGGTCTCTGAAGCCTTCTTT
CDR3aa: CASSQPRDRGVSEAFF

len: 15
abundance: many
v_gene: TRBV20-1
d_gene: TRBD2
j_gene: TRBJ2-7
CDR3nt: TGCAGTGCTATGAGGAGCGGGACTTCTACCTTCGTGCAGTACTTC
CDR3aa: CSAMRSGTSTFVQYF

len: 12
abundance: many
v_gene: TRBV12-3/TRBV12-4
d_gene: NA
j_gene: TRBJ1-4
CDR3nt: TGTGCCGTCGGGGGCGGTAATGAAAAACTGTTTTTT
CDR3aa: CAVGGGNEKLFF

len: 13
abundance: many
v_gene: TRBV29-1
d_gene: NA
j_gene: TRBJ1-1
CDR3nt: TGCAGCGTTGAAGGGGGAGGAGGCACTGAAGCTTTCTTT
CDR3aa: CSVEGGGGTEAFF

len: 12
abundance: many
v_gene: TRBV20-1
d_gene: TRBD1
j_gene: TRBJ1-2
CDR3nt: TGCAGCGGCACAGGGGGAGTAGATGGCTACACCTTC
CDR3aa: CSGTGGVDGYTF

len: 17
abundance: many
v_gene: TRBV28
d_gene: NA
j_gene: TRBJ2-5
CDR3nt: TGTGCCAGCAGTTTACCCCCGGAGGGCAGGGGGGACGAGACCCAGTACTTC
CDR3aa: CASSLPPEGRGDETQYF

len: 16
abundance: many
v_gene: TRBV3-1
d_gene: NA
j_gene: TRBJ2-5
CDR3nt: TGTGCCAGCAGCCAAGAGGGATCGAACTTTCGAGAGACCCAGTACTTC
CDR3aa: CASSQEGSNFRETQYF